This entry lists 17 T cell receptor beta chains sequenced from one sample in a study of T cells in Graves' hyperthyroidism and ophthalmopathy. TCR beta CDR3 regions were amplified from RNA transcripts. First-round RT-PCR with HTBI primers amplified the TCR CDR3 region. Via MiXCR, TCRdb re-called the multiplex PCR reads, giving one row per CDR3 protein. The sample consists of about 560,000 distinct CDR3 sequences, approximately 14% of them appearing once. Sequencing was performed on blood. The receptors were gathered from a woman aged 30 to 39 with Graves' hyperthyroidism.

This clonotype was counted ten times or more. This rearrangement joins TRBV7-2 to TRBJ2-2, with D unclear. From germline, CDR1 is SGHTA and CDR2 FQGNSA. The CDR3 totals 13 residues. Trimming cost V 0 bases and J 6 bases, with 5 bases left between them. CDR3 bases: TGTGCCAGCAGCTTAGCAGCGCCCGGGGAGCTGTTTTTT. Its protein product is CASSLAAPGELFF.

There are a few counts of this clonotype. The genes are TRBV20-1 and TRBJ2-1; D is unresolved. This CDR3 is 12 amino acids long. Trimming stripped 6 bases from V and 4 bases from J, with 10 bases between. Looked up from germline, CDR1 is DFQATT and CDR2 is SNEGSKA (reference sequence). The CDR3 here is CSAGMEYNEQFF. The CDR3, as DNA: TGCAGTGCGGGTATGGAGTACAATGAGCAGTTCTTC.

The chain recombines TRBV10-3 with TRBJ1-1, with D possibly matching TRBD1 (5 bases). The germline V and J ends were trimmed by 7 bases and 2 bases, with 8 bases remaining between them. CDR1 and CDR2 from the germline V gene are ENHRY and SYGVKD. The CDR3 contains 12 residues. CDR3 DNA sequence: TGTGCCATCAAGACAGTTAACACTGAAGCTTTCTTT. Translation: CAIKTVNTEAFF.

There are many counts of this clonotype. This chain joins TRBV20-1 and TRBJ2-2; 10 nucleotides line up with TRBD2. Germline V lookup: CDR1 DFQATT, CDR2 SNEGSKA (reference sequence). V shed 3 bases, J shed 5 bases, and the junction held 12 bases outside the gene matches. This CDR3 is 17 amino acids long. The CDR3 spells CSASGASGSLLTGELFF. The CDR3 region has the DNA TGCAGTGCTAGTGGGGCTAGCGGGAGTTTGTTGACCGGGGAGCTGTTTTTT.

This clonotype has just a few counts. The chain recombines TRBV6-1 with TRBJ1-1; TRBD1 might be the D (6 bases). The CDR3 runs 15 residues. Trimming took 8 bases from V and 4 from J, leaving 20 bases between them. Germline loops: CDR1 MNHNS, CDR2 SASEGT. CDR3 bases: TGTGCCAGCTCCCGTGGGGGGGGCTTGGGCACTGAAGCTTTCTTT. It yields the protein CASSRGGGLGTEAFF.

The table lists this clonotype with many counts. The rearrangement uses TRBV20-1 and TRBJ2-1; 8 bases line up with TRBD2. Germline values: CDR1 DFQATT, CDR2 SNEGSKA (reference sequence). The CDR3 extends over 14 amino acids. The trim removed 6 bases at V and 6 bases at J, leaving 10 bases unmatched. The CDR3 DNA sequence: TGCAGTGCGCCACAGCGGGAGTTCGGCAATGAGCAGTTCTTC. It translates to CSAPQREFGNEQFF.

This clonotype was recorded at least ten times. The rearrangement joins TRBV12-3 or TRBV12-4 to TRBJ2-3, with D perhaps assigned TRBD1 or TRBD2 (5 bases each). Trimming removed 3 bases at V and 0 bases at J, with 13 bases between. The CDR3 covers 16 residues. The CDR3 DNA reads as TGTGCCAGCAGTTTCTTGGGGGAATCTAGCACAGATACGCAGTATTTT. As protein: CASSFLGESSTDTQYF.

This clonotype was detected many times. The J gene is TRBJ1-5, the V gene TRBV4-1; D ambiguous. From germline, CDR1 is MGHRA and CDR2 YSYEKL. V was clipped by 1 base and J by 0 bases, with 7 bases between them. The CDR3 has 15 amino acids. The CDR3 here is CASSQGPYSNQPQHF. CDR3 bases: TGCGCCAGCAGCCAAGGTCCATATAGCAATCAGCCCCAGCATTTT.

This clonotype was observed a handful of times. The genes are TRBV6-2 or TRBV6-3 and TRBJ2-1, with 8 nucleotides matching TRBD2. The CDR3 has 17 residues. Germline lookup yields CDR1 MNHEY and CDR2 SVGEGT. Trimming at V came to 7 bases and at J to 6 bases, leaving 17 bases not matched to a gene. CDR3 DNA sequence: TGTGCCAGCACCCGAACCTCCGGGACTAGTAGAATCAATGAGCAGTTCTTC. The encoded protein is CASTRTSGTSRINEQFF.

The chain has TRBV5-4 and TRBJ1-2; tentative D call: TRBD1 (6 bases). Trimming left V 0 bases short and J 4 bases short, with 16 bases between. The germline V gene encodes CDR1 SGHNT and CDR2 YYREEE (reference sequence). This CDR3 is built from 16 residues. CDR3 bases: TGTGCCAGCAGCTTGGCCTCCGGGGGGGCGATCTATGGCTACACCTTC. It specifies CASSLASGGAIYGYTF. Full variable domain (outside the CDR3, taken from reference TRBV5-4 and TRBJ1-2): ETGVTQSPTHLIKTRGQQVTLRCSSQSGHNTVSWYQQALGQGPQFIFQYYREEENGRGNFPPRFSGLQFPNYSSELNVNALELDDSALYLCASSLASGGAIYGYTFGSGTRLTVV.

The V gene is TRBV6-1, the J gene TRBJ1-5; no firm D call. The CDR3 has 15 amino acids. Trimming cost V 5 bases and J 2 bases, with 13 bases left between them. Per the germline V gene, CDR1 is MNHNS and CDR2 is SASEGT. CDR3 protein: CASSPVGNGNQPQHF. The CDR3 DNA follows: TGTGCCAGCAGTCCCGTGGGGAATGGCAATCAGCCCCAGCATTTT.

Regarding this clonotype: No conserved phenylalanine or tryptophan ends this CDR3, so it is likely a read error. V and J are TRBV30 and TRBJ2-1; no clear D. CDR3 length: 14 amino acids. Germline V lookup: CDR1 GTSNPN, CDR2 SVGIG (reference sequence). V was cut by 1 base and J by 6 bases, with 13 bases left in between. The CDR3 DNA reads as TGTGCCTGGAGTGGATTGCTCACCTGCAATGAGCAGTTCTCC. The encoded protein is CAWSGLLTCNEQFS.

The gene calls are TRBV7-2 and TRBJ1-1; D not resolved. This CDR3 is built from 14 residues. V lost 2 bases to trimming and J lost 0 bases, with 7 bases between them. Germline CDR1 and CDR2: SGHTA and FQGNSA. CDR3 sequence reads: CASSLPPMNTEAFF. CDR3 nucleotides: TGTGCCAGCAGCTTACCTCCTATGAACACTGAAGCTTTCTTT.

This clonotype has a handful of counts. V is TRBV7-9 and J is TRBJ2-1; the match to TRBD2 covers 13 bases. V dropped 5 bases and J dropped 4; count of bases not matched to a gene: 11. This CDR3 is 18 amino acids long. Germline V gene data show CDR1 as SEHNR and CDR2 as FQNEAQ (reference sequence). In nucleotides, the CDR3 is TGTGCCAGCAGCCTCCTACATGGGACTAGCGGGACATACAATGAGCAGTTCTTC. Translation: CASSLLHGTSGTYNEQFF. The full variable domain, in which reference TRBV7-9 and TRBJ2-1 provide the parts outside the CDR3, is DTGVSQNPRHKITKRGQNVTFRCDPISEHNRLYWYRQTLGQGPEFLTYFQNEAQLEKSRLLSDRFSAERPKGSFSTLEIQRTEQGDSAMYLCASSLLHGTSGTYNEQFFGPGTRLTVL.

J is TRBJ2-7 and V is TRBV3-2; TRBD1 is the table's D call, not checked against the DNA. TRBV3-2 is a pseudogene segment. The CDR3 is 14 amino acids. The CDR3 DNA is TGTGCCAGCTCCCCGGCGGGACAGGACTACGAGCAGTACTTC. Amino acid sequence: CASSPAGQDYEQYF.

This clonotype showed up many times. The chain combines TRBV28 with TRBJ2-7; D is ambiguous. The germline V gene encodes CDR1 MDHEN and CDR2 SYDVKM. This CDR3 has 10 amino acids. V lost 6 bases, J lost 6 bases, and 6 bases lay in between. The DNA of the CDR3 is TGTGCCAGCAGCCGATTCGAGCAGTACTTC. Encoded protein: CASSRFEQYF.

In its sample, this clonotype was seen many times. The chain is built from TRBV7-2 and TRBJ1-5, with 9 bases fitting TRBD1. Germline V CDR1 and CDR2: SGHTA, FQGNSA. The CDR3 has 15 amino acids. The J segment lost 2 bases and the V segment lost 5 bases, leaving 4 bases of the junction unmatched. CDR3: CASSDRDRGNQPQHF. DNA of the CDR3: TGTGCCAGCAGCGACCGGGACAGGGGCAATCAGCCCCAGCATTTT. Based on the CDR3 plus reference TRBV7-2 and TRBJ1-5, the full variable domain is GAGVSQSPSNKVTEKGKDVELRCDPISGHTALYWYRQSLGQGLEFLIYFQGNSAPDKSGLPSDRFSAERTGGSVSTLTIQRTQQEDSAVYLCASSDRDRGNQPQHFGDGTRLSIL.